The following is a T cell receptor (beta chain) sequence with its context. Clones were read by immunoSEQ multiplex PCR, and TCRdb kept only the in-frame ones, dropping some. The profile shows 90,000 to 110,000 clones, about four fifths of them singletons. The sample belongs to a study of control samples from healthy donors and cancer patients. This CDR3 has 14 residues. The V gene's germline CDR1 is MNHEY and CDR2 SMNVEV (reference sequence). V was clipped by 3 bases and J by 7 bases, with 10 bases between them. Material: blood. The chain uses TRBV27 and TRBJ1-6; D is unclear. This receptor was taken from a woman in her forties or fifties in good health. The CDR3 bases are TGTGCCAGCAGTTTCCGGCAGCAAAATTCACCCCTCCACTTT. Translating it yields CASSFRQQNSPLHF.